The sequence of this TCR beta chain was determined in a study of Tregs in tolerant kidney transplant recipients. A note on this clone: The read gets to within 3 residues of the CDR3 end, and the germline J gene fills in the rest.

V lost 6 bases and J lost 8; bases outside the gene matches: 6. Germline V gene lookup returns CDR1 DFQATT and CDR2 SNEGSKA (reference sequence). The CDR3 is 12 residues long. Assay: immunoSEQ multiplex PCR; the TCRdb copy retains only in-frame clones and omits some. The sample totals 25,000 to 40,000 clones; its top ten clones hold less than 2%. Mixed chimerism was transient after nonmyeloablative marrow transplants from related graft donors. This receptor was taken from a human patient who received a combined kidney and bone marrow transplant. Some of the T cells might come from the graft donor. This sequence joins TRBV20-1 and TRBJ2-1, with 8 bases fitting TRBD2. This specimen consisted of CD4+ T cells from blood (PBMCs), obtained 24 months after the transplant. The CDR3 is CSAPGLAHEQFF. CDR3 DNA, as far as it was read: TGCAGTGCACCTGGACTAGCCCATGAG.